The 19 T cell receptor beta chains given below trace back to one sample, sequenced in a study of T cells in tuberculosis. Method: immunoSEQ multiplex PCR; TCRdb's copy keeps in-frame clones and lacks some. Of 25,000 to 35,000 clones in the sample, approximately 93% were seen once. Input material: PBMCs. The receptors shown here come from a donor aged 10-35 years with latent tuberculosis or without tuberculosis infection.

CDR3 amino acids: CASSKTWGQVHGYTF. Written as DNA, the CDR3 is TGTGCCAGCAGCAAAACGTGGGGCCAGGTACATGGCTACACCTTC. The rearrangement joins TRBV28 to TRBJ1-2, with D possibly being TRBD1 (5 bases). The ends were cut back, 6 bases at V and 6 bases at J, with 20 bases in the middle. The CDR3 has 15 amino acids. Per germline, CDR1 MDHEN and CDR2 SYDVKM.

DNA for the CDR3: TGTGCCAGCAGTGACGGCCAGGGGGGCACCGGGGAGCTGTTTTTT. Translating gives CASSDGQGGTGELFF. The chain recombines TRBV6-4 with TRBJ2-2, with a weak D call TRBD1 (7 bases). The germline gives CDR1 MRHNA, CDR2 SNTAGT. Trimming shortened V by 2 bases and J by 4 bases, and 11 bases separated the two germline ends. This CDR3 has 15 residues.

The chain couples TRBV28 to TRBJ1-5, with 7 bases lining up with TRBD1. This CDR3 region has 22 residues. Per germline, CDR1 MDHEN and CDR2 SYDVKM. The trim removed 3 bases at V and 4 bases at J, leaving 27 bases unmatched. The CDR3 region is CASSFPTVGPTGTVFWNQPQHF. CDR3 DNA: TGTGCCAGCAGTTTTCCGACGGTTGGCCCTACCGGGACAGTCTTTTGGAATCAGCCCCAGCATTTT.

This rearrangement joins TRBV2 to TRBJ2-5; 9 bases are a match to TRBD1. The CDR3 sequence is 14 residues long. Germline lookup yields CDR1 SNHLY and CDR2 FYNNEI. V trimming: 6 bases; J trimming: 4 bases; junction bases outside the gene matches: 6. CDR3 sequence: CASRVTGGGETQYF. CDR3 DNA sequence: TGTGCCAGCAGAGTGACAGGGGGTGGAGAGACCCAGTACTTC. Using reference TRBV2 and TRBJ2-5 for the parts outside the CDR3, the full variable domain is EPEVTQTPSHQVTQMGQEVILRCVPISNHLYFYWYRQILGQKVEFLVSFYNNEISEKSEIFDDQFSVERPDGSNFTLKIRSTKLEDSAMYFCASRVTGGGETQYFGPGTRLLVL.

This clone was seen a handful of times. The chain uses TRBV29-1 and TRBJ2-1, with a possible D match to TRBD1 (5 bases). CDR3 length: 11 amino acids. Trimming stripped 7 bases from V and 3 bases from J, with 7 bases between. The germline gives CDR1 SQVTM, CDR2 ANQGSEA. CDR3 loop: CSGTNYNEQFF. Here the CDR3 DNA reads TGCAGCGGGACAAACTACAATGAGCAGTTCTTC.

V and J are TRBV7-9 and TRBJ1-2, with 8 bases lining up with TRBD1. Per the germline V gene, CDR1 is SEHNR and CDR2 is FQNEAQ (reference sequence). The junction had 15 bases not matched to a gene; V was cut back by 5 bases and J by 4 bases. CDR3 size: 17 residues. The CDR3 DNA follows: TGTGCCAGCAGCCGGCCGGGACAGGCCTCGATCTCCTATGGCTACACCTTC. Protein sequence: CASSRPGQASISYGYTF.

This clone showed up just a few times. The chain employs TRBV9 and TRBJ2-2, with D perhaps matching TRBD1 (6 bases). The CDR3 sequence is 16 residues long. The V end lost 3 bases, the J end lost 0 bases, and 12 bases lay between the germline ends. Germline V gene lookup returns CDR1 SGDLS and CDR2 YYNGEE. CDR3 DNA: TGTGCCAGCAGCGCCGGACAGTTCGCGAACACCGGGGAGCTGTTTTTT. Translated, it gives CASSAGQFANTGELFF.

The CDR3, as DNA: TGTGCCAGCTCCCCCCGCCAAGTGGGCCATTATAAGCCAAACTATGGCTACACCTTC. The encoded protein is CASSPRQVGHYKPNYGYTF. This sequence joins TRBV27 and TRBJ1-2; D is uncertain. Germline CDR1 reads MNHEY; CDR2 reads SMNVEV (reference sequence). Trimming left V 8 bases short and J 2 bases short, with 30 bases between. The CDR3 length is 19 residues.

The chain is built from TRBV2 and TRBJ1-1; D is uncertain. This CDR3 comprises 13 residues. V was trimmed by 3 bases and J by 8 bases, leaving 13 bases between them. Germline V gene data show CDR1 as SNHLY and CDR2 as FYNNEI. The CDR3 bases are TGTGCCAGCAGTGATAGAGCGTTACCAGAAGCTTTCTTT. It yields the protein CASSDRALPEAFF.

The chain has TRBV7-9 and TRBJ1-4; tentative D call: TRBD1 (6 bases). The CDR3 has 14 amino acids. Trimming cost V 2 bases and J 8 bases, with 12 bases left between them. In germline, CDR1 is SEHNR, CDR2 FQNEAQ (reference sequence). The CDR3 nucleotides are TGTGCCAGCAGCTTAAAGGGGCAGGGGGAAAAACTGTTTTTT. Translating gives CASSLKGQGEKLFF.

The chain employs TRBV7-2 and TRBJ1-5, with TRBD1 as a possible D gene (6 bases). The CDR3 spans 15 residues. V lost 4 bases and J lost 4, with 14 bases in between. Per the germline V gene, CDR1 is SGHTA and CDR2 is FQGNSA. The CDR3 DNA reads TGTGCCAGCAGCTCAGAAACAGGGATAAATCAGCCCCAGCATTTT. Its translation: CASSSETGINQPQHF.

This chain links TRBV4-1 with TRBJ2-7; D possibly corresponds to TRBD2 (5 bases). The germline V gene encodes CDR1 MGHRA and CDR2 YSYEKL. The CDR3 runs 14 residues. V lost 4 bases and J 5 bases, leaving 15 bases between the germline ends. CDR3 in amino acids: CASSLAISKNEQYF. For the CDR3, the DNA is TGCGCCAGCAGCCTAGCGATATCAAAGAACGAGCAGTACTTC.

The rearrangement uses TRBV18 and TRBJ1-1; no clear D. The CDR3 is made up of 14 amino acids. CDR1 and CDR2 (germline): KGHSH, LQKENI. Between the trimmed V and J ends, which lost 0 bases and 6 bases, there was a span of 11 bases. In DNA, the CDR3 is TGTGCCAGCTCACCACCTAAACAGTTGGCTGAAGCTTTCTTT. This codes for CASSPPKQLAEAFF.

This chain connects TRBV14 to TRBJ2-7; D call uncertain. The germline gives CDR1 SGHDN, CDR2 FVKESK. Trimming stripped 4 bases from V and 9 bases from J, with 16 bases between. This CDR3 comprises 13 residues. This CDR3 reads CASSPFDGTTQYF. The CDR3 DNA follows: TGTGCCAGCAGCCCATTCGACGGTACTACGCAGTACTTC.

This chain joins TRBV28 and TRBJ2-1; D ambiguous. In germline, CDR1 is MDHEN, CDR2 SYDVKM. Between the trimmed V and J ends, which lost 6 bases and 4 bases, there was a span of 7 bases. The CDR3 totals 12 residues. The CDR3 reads CASSPEYNEQFF. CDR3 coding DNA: TGTGCCAGCAGCCCTGAGTACAATGAGCAGTTCTTC. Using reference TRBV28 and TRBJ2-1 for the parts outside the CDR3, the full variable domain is DVKVTQSSRYLVKRTGEKVFLECVQDMDHENMFWYRQDPGLGLRLIYFSYDVKMKEKGDIPEGYSVSREKKERFSLILESASTNQTSMYLCASSPEYNEQFFGPGTRLTVL.

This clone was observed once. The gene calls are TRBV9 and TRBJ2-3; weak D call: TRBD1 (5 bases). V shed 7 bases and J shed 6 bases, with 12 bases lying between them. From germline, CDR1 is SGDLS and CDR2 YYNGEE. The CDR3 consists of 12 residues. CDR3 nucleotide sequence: TGTGCCAGCCGAAACCCAGGGGATACGCAGTATTTT. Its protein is CASRNPGDTQYF.

CDR3 nucleotides: TGTGCCAGCAGTGACACCGAGGAGGCTAGCCGGTCCTACAATGAGCAGTTCTTC. This encodes CASSDTEEASRSYNEQFF. The chain has TRBV25-1 and TRBJ2-1, with D tentatively TRBD2 (5 bases). Trimming took 3 bases from V and 1 from J, leaving 19 bases between them. The CDR3 extends over 18 amino acids. The germline V gene encodes CDR1 MGHDK and CDR2 SYGVNS. Based on the CDR3 plus reference TRBV25-1 and TRBJ2-1, the full variable domain is EADIYQTPRYLVIGTGKKITLECSQTMGHDKMYWYQQDPGMELHLIHYSYGVNSTEKGDLSSESTVSRIRTEHFPLTLESARPSHTSQYLCASSDTEEASRSYNEQFFGPGTRLTVL.

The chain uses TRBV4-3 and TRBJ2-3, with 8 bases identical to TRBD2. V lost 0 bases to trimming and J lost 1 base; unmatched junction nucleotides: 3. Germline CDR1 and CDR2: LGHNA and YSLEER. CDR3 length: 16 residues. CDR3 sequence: CASSQDSLAGTDTQYF. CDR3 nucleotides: TGCGCCAGCAGCCAAGATTCACTAGCGGGCACAGATACGCAGTATTTT.

The DNA of the CDR3 is TGTGCCAGCAGTTTACCAGGGCAGCACACTGAAGCTTTCTTT. Translating it yields CASSLPGQHTEAFF. The gene calls are TRBV27 and TRBJ1-1, with D perhaps TRBD1 (5 bases). The V gene's germline CDR1 is MNHEY and CDR2 SMNVEV (reference sequence). The CDR3 has 14 amino acids. Trimming stripped 2 bases from V and 3 bases from J, with 10 bases between.